The rows below give T cell receptor beta chains drawn from one sample of a study of blood T cell repertoires in COVID-19. TCRdb keeps only in-frame clones here, not all; method: immunoSEQ multiplex PCR. The repertoire has under 80,000 clones, 86% of them found once; the top ten carry around 3.9%. The sample taken for sequencing was peripheral blood. The receptor source for this set is a man between 65 and 80 years old with active COVID-19. Each CDR3 is given with its conserved first and last residue. A D gene is named only where the DNA matches it firmly. Some rows have no size entry. The others give once, few or many, or a class for an expanded clone.

-,-,TRBJ1-6,TRBV2,CASRSGGSPLHF,TGTGCCAGCAGATCCGGAGGTTCACCCCTCCACTTT
few,-,TRBJ2-5,TRBV4-3,CASSQEPGGTQYF,TGCGCCAGCAGCCAAGAGCCCGGGGGGACCCAGTACTTC
-,TRBD2,TRBJ2-7,TRBV7-2,CASSLGGGSPYEQYF,TGTGCCAGCAGCTTAGGTGGCGGGAGCCCCTACGAGCAGTACTTC
few,TRBD2,TRBJ2-7,TRBV28,CASSQSGGGPRPYEQYF,TGTGCCAGCAGCCAGTCCGGGGGAGGGCCACGCCCCTACGAGCAGTACTTC
-,-,TRBJ1-2,TRBV18,CASSPDGLDGYTF,TGTGCCAGCTCACCAGATGGGCTGGATGGCTACACCTTC
-,-,TRBJ2-1,TRBV21-1,CASSKRGTGGDNEQFF,TGTGCCAGCAGCAAACGGGGGACAGGGGGAGACAATGAGCAGTTCTTC
-,-,TRBJ1-5,TRBV6-5,CASRGQDHQPQHF,TGTGCCAGCAGGGGGCAGGACCATCAGCCCCAGCATTTT
-,-,TRBJ2-6,TRBV9,CASSPPRAGGANVLTF,TGTGCCAGCAGCCCCCCCCGGGCGGGTGGGGCCAACGTCCTGACTTTC
-,TRBD2,TRBJ2-1,TRBV5-1,CASSHPQGTAGLAANEQFF,TGCGCCAGCAGCCACCCACAGGGGACAGCGGGACTAGCTGCCAATGAGCAGTTCTTC
-,-,TRBJ2-7,TRBV7-2,CASSDTTYEQYF,TGTGCCAGCAGTGACACCACCTACGAGCAGTACTTC
-,TRBD1,TRBJ1-1,TRBV11-3,CASKPGGTEAFF,TGTGCCAGCAAGCCAGGGGGCACTGAAGCTTTCTTT
-,TRBD2,TRBJ2-1,TRBV6-1,CASSEAGAAYNEQFF,TGTGCCAGCAGTGAGGCGGGAGCGGCCTACAATGAGCAGTTCTTC
-,-,TRBJ2-7,TRBV19,CASRVGSGTYEQYF,TGTGCCAGTAGAGTCGGGAGCGGTACCTACGAGCAGTACTTC
-,-,TRBJ2-7,TRBV3-1/TRBV3-2,CASSQDPGLPSYEQYF,TGTGCCAGCAGCCAAGATCCCGGTCTCCCGTCCTACGAGCAGTACTTC
-,-,TRBJ2-7,TRBV7-2,CASSLGLAPSYEQYF,TGTGCCAGCAGCTTAGGGCTAGCGCCTAGTTACGAGCAGTACTTC
-,-,TRBJ1-1,TRBV24-1,CATTRDGNTEAFF,TGTGCCACCACCCGGGATGGGAACACTGAAGCTTTCTTT
-,-,TRBJ1-1,TRBV7-2,CASSPARGNTEAFF,TGTGCCAGCAGCCCTGCGCGGGGAAACACTGAAGCTTTCTTT
-,TRBD2,TRBJ2-7,TRBV19,CASTPTGGDGEQYF,TGTGCCAGTACCCCCACGGGGGGGGATGGCGAGCAGTACTTC
once,-,TRBJ1-2,TRBV27,CASSLSRGNYGYTF,TGTGCCAGCAGTTTATCGAGGGGGAACTATGGCTACACCTTC
once,-,TRBJ2-7,TRBV12-2,CASRRGPGGGQRPPYEQYF,TGTGCAAGTCGTCGGGGTCCAGGGGGAGGCCAACGCCCGCCCTACGAGCAGTACTTC
-,-,TRBJ2-2,TRBV5-1,CASTPGTNTGELFF,TGCGCCAGTACTCCGGGTACCAACACCGGGGAGCTGTTTTTT
-,TRBD1,TRBJ1-5,TRBV19,CASRLTGGPSGQPQHF,TGTGCCAGTAGGTTGACAGGGGGACCTTCGGGGCAGCCCCAGCATTTT
-,TRBD1,TRBJ1-4,TRBV7-9,CASSLGQGVGEKLFF,TGTGCCAGCAGCTTAGGACAGGGCGTCGGTGAAAAACTGTTTTTT
-,-,TRBJ2-5,TRBV18,CASSPRGLETQYF,TGTGCCAGCTCACCACGGGGCTTGGAGACCCAGTACTTC
-,-,TRBJ1-2,TRBV27,CASRFGTNYGYTF,TGTGCCAGCCGTTTTGGCACTAACTATGGCTACACCTTC
-,TRBD1,TRBJ2-7,TRBV11-3,CASTRTGGEQYF,TGTGCCAGCACCCGGACAGGTGGCGAGCAGTACTTC
-,TRBD2,TRBJ2-7,TRBV5-4,CASSQQQLATRHYEQYF,TGTGCCAGCAGCCAGCAACAACTAGCGACCAGACACTACGAGCAGTACTTC
once,TRBD2,TRBJ2-3,TRBV15,CATSRDPLAGSTDTQYF,TGTGCCACCAGCAGAGATCCGCTAGCGGGGAGCACAGATACGCAGTATTTT
-,-,TRBJ2-7,TRBV11-2,CASSTAPFLEQYF,TGTGCCAGCAGCACAGCCCCCTTTCTCGAGCAGTACTTC
-,TRBD2,TRBJ2-7,TRBV29-1,CSVEDSRLAGGRGYEQYF,TGCAGCGTTGAAGATTCCCGACTAGCGGGAGGCCGGGGTTACGAGCAGTACTTC
-,-,TRBJ1-2,TRBV12-3/TRBV12-4,CASKPTTRYGYTF,TGTGCCAGCAAGCCCACCACGCGGTATGGCTACACCTTC
-,-,TRBJ1-4,TRBV21-1,CASSKDRGLTNEKLFF,TGTGCCAGCAGCAAAGACAGGGGGCTAACTAATGAAAAACTGTTTTTT
-,TRBD1,TRBJ1-1,TRBV13,CASSLGLGQDTEAFF,TGTGCCAGCAGCTTAGGGTTGGGACAGGATACTGAAGCTTTCTTT
-,-,TRBJ2-3,TRBV18,CASSPRASSTDTQYF,TGTGCCAGCTCACCACGGGCCTCTAGCACAGATACGCAGTATTTT
-,TRBD1,TRBJ1-5,TRBV5-1,CASGPQGPQPQHF,TGCGCCAGCGGCCCACAGGGGCCTCAGCCCCAGCATTTT
-,TRBD1,TRBJ2-2,TRBV7-6,CASSLVPDRGHGELFF,TGTGCCAGCAGCTTAGTCCCAGACAGGGGGCACGGGGAGCTGTTTTTT
-,TRBD2,TRBJ2-1,TRBV2,CATNRLAGDEQFF,TGTGCCACCAACCGACTAGCGGGGGATGAGCAGTTCTTC
-,-,TRBJ1-5,TRBV6-5,CASQRALGNQPQHF,TGTGCCAGCCAGCGGGCCCTGGGAAATCAGCCCCAGCATTTT
once,TRBD1,TRBJ2-7,TRBV7-6,CASSPGQLYEQYF,TGTGCCAGCAGCCCGGGACAGCTCTACGAGCAGTACTTC
-,-,TRBJ1-2,TRBV7-2,CASSSRGGGYTF,TGTGCCAGCAGCTCCCGCGGGGGGGGCTACACCTTC